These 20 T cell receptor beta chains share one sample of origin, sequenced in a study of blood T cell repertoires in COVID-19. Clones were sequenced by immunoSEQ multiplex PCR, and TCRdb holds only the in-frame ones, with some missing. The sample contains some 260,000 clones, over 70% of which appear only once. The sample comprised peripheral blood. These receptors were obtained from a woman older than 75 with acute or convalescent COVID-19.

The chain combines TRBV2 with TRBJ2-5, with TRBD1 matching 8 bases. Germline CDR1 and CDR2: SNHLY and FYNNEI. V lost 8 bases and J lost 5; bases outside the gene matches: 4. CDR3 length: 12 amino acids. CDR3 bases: TGTGCCAGCGGAGGACAGGGTGAGACCCAGTACTTC. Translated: CASGGQGETQYF.

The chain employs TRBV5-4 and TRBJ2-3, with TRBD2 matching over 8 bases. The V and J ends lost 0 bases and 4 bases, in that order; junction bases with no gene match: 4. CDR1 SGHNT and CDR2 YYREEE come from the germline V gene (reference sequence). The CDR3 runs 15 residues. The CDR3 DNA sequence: TGTGCCAGCAGCTTGGTCGGGGGGGCCTCAGATACGCAGTATTTT. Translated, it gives CASSLVGGASDTQYF.

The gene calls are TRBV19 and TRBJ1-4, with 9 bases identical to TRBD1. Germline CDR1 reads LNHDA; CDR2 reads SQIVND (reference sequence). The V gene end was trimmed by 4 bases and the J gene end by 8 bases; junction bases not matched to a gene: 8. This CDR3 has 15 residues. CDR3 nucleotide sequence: TGTGCCAGTAGTACCGGACAGGGGAGTTCGGAAAAACTGTTTTTT. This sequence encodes CASSTGQGSSEKLFF.

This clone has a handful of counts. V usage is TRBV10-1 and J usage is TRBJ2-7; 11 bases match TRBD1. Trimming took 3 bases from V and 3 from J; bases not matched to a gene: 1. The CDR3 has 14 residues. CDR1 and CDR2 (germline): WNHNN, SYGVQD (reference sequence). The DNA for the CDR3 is TGCGCCAGCAGTGAAGGGACAGGGGGCTACGAGCAGTACTTC. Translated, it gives CASSEGTGGYEQYF.

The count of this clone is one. The CDR3 spells CASSQGWSPGTDTQYF. The DNA of the CDR3 is TGTGCCAGCAGCCAAGGGTGGAGTCCTGGCACAGATACGCAGTATTTT. The V call is TRBV14, the J call TRBJ2-3; D is unclear. Looked up from germline, CDR1 is SGHDN and CDR2 is FVKESK. V was shortened by 1 base and J by 1 base, with 12 bases between the two germline ends. This CDR3 region has 16 residues.

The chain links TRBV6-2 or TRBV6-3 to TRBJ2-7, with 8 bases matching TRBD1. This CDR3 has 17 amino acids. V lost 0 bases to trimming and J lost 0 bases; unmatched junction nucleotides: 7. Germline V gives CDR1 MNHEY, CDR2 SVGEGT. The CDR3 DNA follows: TGTGCCAGCAGTTACTCCCCGGGACAGGTGGACTCCTACGAGCAGTACTTC. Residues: CASSYSPGQVDSYEQYF.

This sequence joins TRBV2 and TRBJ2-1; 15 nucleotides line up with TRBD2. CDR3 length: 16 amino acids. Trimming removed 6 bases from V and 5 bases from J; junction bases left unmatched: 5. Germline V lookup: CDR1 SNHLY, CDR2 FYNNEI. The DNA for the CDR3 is TGTGCCAGCAGGGGACTAGCGGGAGGTCCCCACAATGAGCAGTTCTTC. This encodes CASRGLAGGPHNEQFF. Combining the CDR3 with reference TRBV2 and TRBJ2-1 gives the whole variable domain EPEVTQTPSHQVTQMGQEVILRCVPISNHLYFYWYRQILGQKVEFLVSFYNNEISEKSEIFDDQFSVERPDGSNFTLKIRSTKLEDSAMYFCASRGLAGGPHNEQFFGPGTRLTVL.

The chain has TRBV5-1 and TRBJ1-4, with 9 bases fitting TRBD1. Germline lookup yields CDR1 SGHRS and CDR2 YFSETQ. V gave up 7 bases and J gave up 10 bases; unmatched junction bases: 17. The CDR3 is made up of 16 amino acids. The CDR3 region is CASRAGQGIFRGKLFF. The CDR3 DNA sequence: TGCGCCAGCCGTGCGGGACAGGGTATTTTTCGTGGAAAACTGTTTTTT. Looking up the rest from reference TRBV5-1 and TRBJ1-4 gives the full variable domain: KAGVTQTPRYLIKTRGQQVTLSCSPISGHRSVSWYQQTPGQGLQFLFEYFSETQRNKGNFPGRFSGRQFSNSRSEMNVSTLELGDSALYLCASRAGQGIFRGKLFFGSGTQLSVL.

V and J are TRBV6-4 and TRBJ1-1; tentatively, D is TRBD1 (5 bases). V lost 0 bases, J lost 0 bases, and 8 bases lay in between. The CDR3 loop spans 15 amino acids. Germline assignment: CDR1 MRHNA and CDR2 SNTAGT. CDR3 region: CASSDSRGVNTEAFF. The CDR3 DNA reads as TGTGCCAGCAGTGACTCCCGGGGGGTGAACACTGAAGCTTTCTTT.

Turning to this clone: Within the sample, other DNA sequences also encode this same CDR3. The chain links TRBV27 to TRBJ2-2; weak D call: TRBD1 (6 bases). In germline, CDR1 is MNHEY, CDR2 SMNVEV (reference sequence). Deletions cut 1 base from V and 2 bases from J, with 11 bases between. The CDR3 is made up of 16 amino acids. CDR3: CASSLLGRGNTGELFF. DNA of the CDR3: TGTGCCAGCAGTTTATTAGGCAGGGGTAACACCGGGGAGCTGTTTTTT.

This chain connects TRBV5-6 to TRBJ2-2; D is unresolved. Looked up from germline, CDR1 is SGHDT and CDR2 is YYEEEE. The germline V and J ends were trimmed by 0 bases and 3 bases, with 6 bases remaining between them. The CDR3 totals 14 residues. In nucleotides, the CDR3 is TGTGCCAGCAGCTTGGCAGGCTACACCGGGGAGCTGTTTTTT. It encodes CASSLAGYTGELFF. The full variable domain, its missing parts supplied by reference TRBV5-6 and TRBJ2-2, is DAGVTQSPTHLIKTRGQQVTLRCSPKSGHDTVSWYQQALGQGPQFIFQYYEEEERQRGNFPDRFSGHQFPNYSSELNVNALLLGDSALYLCASSLAGYTGELFFGEGSRLTVL.

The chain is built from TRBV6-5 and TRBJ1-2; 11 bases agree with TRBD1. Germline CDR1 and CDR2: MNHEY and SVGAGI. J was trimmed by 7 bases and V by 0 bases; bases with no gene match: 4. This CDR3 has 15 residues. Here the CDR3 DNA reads TGTGCCAGCAGTTACTCGTGGACAGGGGGCGTTGGCTACACCTTC. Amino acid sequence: CASSYSWTGGVGYTF.

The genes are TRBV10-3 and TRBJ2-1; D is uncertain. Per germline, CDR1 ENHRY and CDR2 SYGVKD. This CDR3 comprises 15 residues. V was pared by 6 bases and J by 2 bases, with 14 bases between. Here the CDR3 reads CAISLEYNAYNEQFF. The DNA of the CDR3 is TGTGCCATCAGCCTAGAGTATAACGCCTACAATGAGCAGTTCTTC.

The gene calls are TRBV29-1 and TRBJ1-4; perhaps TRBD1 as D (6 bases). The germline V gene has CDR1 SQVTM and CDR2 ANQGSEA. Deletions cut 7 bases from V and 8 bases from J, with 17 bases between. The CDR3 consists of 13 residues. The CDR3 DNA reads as TGCAGCGCCCGACTCAGGGGAGGGGAAAAACTGTTTTTT. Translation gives CSARLRGGEKLFF.

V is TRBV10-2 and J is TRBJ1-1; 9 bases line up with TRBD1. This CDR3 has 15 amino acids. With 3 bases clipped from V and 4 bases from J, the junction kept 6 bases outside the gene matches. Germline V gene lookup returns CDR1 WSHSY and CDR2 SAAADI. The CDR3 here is CASSEFRTGATEAFF. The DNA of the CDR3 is TGCGCCAGCAGTGAATTTAGGACAGGGGCCACTGAAGCTTTCTTT.

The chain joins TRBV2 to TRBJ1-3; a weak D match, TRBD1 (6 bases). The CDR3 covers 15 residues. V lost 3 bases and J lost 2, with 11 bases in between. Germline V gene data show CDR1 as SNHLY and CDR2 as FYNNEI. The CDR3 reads CASSDDRHTGNTIYF. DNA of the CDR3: TGTGCCAGCAGTGACGACAGGCATACTGGAAACACCATATATTTT.

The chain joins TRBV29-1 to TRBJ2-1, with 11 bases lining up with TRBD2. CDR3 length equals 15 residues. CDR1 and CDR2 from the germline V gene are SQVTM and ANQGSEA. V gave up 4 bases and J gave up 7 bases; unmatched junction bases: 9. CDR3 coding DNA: TGCAGCGTTGGCATGACTAGCGGGGCTAGGAATGAGCAGTTCTTC. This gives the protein CSVGMTSGARNEQFF.

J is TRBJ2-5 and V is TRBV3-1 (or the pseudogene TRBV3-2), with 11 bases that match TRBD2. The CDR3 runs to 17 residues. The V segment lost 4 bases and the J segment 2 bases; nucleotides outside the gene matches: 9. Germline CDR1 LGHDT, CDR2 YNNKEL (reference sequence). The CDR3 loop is CASSLVLAGAGQETQYF. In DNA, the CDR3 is TGTGCCAGCAGCCTGGTACTAGCGGGGGCGGGGCAAGAGACCCAGTACTTC.

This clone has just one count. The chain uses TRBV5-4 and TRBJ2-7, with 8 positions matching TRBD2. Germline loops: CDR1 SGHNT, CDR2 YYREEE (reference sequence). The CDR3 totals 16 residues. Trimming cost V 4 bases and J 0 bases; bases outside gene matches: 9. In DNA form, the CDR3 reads TGTGCCAGCAGCCGGGGGGGGCGGGGCCCCTCCTACGAGCAGTACTTC. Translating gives CASSRGGRGPSYEQYF.

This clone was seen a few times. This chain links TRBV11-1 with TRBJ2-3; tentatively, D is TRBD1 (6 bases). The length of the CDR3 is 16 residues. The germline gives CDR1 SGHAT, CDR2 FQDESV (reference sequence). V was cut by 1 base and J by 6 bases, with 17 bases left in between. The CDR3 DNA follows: TGTGCCAGCAGCTTAGGGGCCCAGGGGCGTGGGGATACGCAGTATTTT. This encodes CASSLGAQGRGDTQYF.